A single sample is the source of the 5 T cell receptor beta chains below, sequenced in a study of blood T cell repertoires in COVID-19. Assay used: immunoSEQ multiplex PCR; TCRdb lists only in-frame clones, some missing. In the table there are around 300,000 clones, around 85% of which are singletons. The sample was peripheral blood. The receptors were gathered from a woman aged 25-40 years who had recovered from COVID-19.

The CDR3 DNA reads as TGTGCCAGCAGCTTAGACAGGGGCGGCAATCAGCCCCAGCATTTT. Its protein product is CASSLDRGGNQPQHF. V usage is TRBV7-2 and J usage is TRBJ1-5, with TRBD1 identical over 7 bases. The CDR3 has 15 amino acids. Germline trimming cut 1 base from V and 2 bases from J; bases unmatched to any gene: 2. Germline CDR1 and CDR2: SGHTA and FQGNSA.

This chain uses TRBV7-9 with TRBJ2-2; no clear D gene. CDR1 and CDR2 (germline): SEHNR, FQNEAQ (reference sequence). The CDR3 is 18 amino acids. Deletions cut 3 bases from V and 2 bases from J, with 19 bases between. The CDR3 bases are TGTGCCAGCAGCTTGGTTCTCTTGGAGAAGAGAAACACCGGGGAGCTGTTTTTT. It yields the protein CASSLVLLEKRNTGELFF.

This clone was found a few times. The chain couples TRBV9 to TRBJ1-6; 8 bases fit TRBD1. Trimming at V came to 0 bases and at J to 2 bases, leaving 4 bases not matched to a gene. The CDR3 runs to 17 residues. Germline V gene lookup returns CDR1 SGDLS and CDR2 YYNGEE. The chain's CDR3 is CASSVADRVAYNSPLHF. The CDR3 DNA reads as TGTGCCAGCAGCGTAGCGGACAGGGTGGCCTATAATTCACCCCTCCACTTT.

The chain couples TRBV29-1 to TRBJ2-2; tentative D call: TRBD1 (6 bases). Germline CDR1 SQVTM, CDR2 ANQGSEA. This CDR3 has 12 amino acids. Trimming took 8 bases from V and 6 from J, leaving 13 bases between them. The CDR3 nucleotides are TGCAGCTTCCGACAGGAGTCCGGGGAGCTGTTTTTT. Translating it yields CSFRQESGELFF.

This rearrangement joins TRBV5-1 to TRBJ1-5; 7 nucleotides line up with TRBD1. Germline trimming cut 7 bases from V and 5 bases from J; bases unmatched to any gene: 9. The germline gives CDR1 SGHRS, CDR2 YFSETQ. The CDR3 spans 14 residues. The CDR3 protein is CASGTGEKDQPQHF. CDR3 bases: TGCGCCAGCGGTACAGGGGAAAAAGATCAGCCCCAGCATTTT.